These T cell receptor beta chains were read from a single sample in a study of response to subunit inactivated influenza vaccine. In TCRdb, the RT-PCR reads were re-called with MiXCR into one record per CDR3 protein. This table holds hundreds of thousands of distinct CDR3 sequences, about a fifth found once. The sequences come from PBMCs from blood, collected less than 22 months after vaccination. The receptors shown here come from a man between 50 and 69 years old who received an inactivated influenza vaccine. CDR3s include the opening cysteine and the closing phenylalanine or tryptophan. A D gene is named only where the DNA matches it firmly. For some rows the clone size is stated as once, few or many, or as a class when expanded; others skip it.

TRBJ1-1	.	TRBV18	.	CASSLTSTTVNTEAFF	TGTGCCAGCTCCCTAACCTCGACGACGGTGAACACTGAAGCTTTCTTT
TRBJ2-1	TRBD1	TRBV24-1	few	CATSAAGGNEQFF	TGTGCCACCAGTGCGGCAGGGGGCAATGAGCAGTTCTTC
TRBJ1-2	.	TRBV6-1	.	CASSEAGANYGYTF	TGTGCCAGCAGTGAAGCGGGCGCTAACTATGGCTACACCTTC
TRBJ2-5	TRBD1	TRBV4-1	.	CASSQTGGHGGETQYF	TGCGCCAGCAGCCAGACAGGGGGCCATGGGGGAGAGACCCAGTACTTC
TRBJ1-5	.	TRBV27	.	CASSPTRQVENQPQHF	TGTGCCAGCAGTCCAACGAGACAGGTAGAGAATCAGCCCCAGCATTTT
TRBJ2-2	.	TRBV15	few	CATSLRAVGTGELFF	TGTGCCACCAGCCTCCGAGCGGTGGGTACCGGGGAGCTGTTTTTT
TRBJ2-5	.	TRBV9	.	CASSVGTTYQETQYF	TGTGCCAGCAGCGTAGGAACAACGTACCAAGAGACCCAGTACTTC
TRBJ2-7	.	TRBV28	.	CASTGGVDEQYF	TGTGCCAGCACTGGAGGGGTAGACGAGCAGTACTTC
TRBJ2-1	TRBD2	TRBV28	.	CASSLGPGGSKPYNEQFF	TGTGCCAGCAGTTTAGGTCCGGGAGGATCCAAACCTTACAATGAGCAGTTCTTC
TRBJ2-2	.	TRBV4-2	.	CAGRDGNTGELFF	TGTGCCGGTCGAGATGGGAACACCGGGGAGCTGTTTTTT
TRBJ1-5	.	TRBV7-8	many	CASRGAGQPQHF	TGTGCCAGTAGGGGGGCGGGTCAGCCCCAGCATTTT
TRBJ1-2	TRBD1	TRBV12-3/TRBV12-4	.	CASSPTGGIYYGYTF	TGTGCCAGCAGTCCGACAGGGGGGATTTACTATGGCTACACCTTC
TRBJ2-5	.	TRBV28	few	CASSLPPRGRGETQYF	TGTGCCAGCAGTCTACCCCCGCGCGGTCGCGGGGAGACCCAGTACTTC
TRBJ2-1	TRBD1	TRBV7-9	.	CASSYGQGQRQFF	TGTGCCAGCAGCTACGGACAGGGGCAGCGGCAGTTCTTC
TRBJ2-7	TRBD1	TRBV28	.	CASSLWGQGSEQYF	TGTGCCAGCAGTTTATGGGGACAGGGGTCCGAGCAGTACTTC
TRBJ2-1	.	TRBV29-1	few	CSVEDWRSPSSYNEQFF	TGCAGCGTTGAAGATTGGCGGTCCCCGAGCTCCTACAATGAGCAGTTCTTC
TRBJ1-5	.	TRBV7-2	few	CASSLAGRDVYSNQPQHF	TGTGCCAGCAGCTTAGCGGGCAGGGACGTTTATAGCAATCAGCCCCAGCATTTT
TRBJ2-5	.	TRBV20-1	.	CSARPGYASQETQYF	TGCAGTGCTAGACCAGGGTACGCCAGCCAAGAGACCCAGTACTTC
TRBJ1-1	.	TRBV6-2/TRBV6-3	many	CASSFTGMNTEAFF	TGTGCCAGCAGTTTCACAGGGATGAACACTGAAGCTTTCTTT
TRBJ2-1	TRBD2	TRBV20-1	.	CTAGGRVDEQFF	TGCACCGCGGGGGGGAGGGTGGATGAGCAGTTCTTC
TRBJ1-1	.	TRBV24-1	.	CATSDSKGGYTEAFF	TGTGCCACCAGTGATTCAAAGGGGGGTTACACTGAAGCTTTCTTT
TRBJ2-1	TRBD2	TRBV19	.	CASSISAGGINEQFF	TGTGCCAGTAGTATCTCAGCGGGAGGTATCAATGAGCAGTTCTTC
TRBJ1-5	.	TRBV15	few	CATSRDRQSNQPQHF	TGTGCCACCAGCAGAGATCGACAGAGCAATCAGCCCCAGCATTTT
TRBJ2-7	TRBD1	TRBV4-3	few	CASSQMGPGTAYEQYF	TGCGCCAGCAGCCAGATGGGCCCCGGGACAGCCTACGAGCAGTACTTC
TRBJ1-2	.	TRBV20-1	many	CSAPTQGSTNYGYTF	TGCAGTGCTCCCACACAGGGATCAACTAACTATGGCTACACCTTC
TRBJ1-5	.	TRBV20-1	many	CSARDLVGVRGPQHF	TGCAGTGCTAGAGATCTGGTTGGTGTTAGGGGTCCCCAGCATTTT
TRBJ2-1	.	TRBV6-5	few	CASSYSRVDNEQFF	TGTGCCAGCAGTTACTCGAGAGTCGACAATGAGCAGTTCTTC
TRBJ1-3	.	TRBV6-5	few	CASSYDSSGNTIYF	TGTGCCAGCAGTTACGACAGCTCTGGAAACACCATATATTTT
TRBJ1-5	.	TRBV7-2	.	CASSFSGRDQPQHF	TGTGCCAGCAGCTTTTCGGGTAGGGATCAGCCCCAGCATTTT
TRBJ1-2	.	TRBV12-3/TRBV12-4	many	CASSPTANYGYTF	TGTGCCAGCAGTCCCACAGCTAACTATGGCTACACCTTC
TRBJ2-6	TRBD1	TRBV12-3/TRBV12-4	few	CASSRGQGTGANVLTF	TGTGCCAGCAGTCGGGGACAGGGGACCGGGGCCAACGTCCTGACTTTC
TRBJ1-1	.	TRBV19	.	CASSILGTNTEAFF	TGTGCCAGTAGTATTCTGGGGACGAACACTGAAGCTTTCTTT
TRBJ1-4	.	TRBV7-8	.	CASSLAWPTGREKLFF	TGTGCCAGCAGCTTAGCGTGGCCAACCGGAAGGGAAAAACTGTTTTTT
TRBJ2-3	TRBD2	TRBV7-2	.	CASSPSLGLVSDTQYF	TGTGCCAGCAGCCCCTCCTTGGGACTAGTTTCAGATACGCAGTATTTT
TRBJ2-6	.	TRBV28	.	CASSLSPSYEAGANVLTF	TGTGCCAGCAGTTTATCCCCCTCGTATGAGGCTGGGGCCAACGTCCTGACTTTC
TRBJ2-1	TRBD2	TRBV12-3/TRBV12-4	.	CASSLRDYHNEQFF	TGTGCCAGCAGTCTAAGGGACTACCACAATGAGCAGTTCTTC
TRBJ1-2	.	TRBV6-5	many	CASSYAANYGYTF	TGTGCCAGCAGTTACGCCGCTAACTATGGCTACACCTTC